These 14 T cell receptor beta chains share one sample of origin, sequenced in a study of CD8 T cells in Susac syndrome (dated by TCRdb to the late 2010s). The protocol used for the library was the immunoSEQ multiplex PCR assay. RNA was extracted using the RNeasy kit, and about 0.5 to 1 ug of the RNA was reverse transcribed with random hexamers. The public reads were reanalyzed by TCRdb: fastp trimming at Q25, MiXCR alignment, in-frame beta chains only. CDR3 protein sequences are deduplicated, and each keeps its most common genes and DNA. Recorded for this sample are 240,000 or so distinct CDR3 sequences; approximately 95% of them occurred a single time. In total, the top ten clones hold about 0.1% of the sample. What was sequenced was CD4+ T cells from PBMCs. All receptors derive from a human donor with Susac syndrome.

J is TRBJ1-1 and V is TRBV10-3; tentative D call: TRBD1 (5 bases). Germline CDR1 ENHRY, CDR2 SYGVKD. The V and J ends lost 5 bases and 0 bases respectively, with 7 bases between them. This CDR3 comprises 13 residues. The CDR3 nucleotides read TGTGCCATCAGTCTACAGGTGAACACTGAAGCTTTCTTT. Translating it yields CAISLQVNTEAFF.

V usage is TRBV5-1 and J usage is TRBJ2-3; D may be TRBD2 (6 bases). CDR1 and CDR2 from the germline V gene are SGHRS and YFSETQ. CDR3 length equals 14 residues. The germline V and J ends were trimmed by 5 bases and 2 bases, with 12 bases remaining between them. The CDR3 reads CASRTRAHTDTQYF. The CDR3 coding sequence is TGCGCCAGCAGGACTAGAGCCCACACAGATACGCAGTATTTT.

CDR3 amino acids: CSGRLAEETQYF. CDR3 in DNA: TGCAGCGGCCGACTAGCGGAAGAGACCCAGTACTTC. V gene TRBV29-1 combines with J gene TRBJ2-5; TRBD2 matches at 9 bases. J was trimmed by 3 bases and V by 7 bases; bases with no gene match: 3. The CDR3 is made up of 12 amino acids. CDR1 and CDR2 (germline): SQVTM, ANQGSEA. Drawing the rest from reference TRBV29-1 and TRBJ2-5, the complete variable domain is SAVISQKPSRDICQRGTSLTIQCQVDSQVTMMFWYRQQPGQSLTLIATANQGSEATYESGFVIDKFPISRPNLTFSTLTVSNMSPEDSSIYLCSGRLAEETQYFGPGTRLLVL.

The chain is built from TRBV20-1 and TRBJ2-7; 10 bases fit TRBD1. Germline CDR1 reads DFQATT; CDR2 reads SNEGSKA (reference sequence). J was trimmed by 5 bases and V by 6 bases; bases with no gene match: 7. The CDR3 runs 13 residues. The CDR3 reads CSAWTGGTHEQYF. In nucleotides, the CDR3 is TGCAGTGCATGGACAGGGGGTACCCACGAGCAGTACTTC.

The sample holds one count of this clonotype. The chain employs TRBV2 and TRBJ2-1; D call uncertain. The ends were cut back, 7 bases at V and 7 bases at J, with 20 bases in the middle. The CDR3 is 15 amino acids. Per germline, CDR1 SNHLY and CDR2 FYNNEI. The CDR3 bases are TGTGCCAGCAAAAGGCCAACAATCGGAAAGAATGAGCAGTTCTTC. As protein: CASKRPTIGKNEQFF.

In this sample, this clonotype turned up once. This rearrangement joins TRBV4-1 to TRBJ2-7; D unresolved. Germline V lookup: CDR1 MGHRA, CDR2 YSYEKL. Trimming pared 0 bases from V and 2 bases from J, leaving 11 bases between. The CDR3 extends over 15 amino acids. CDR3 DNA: TGCGCCAGCAGCCAAGAACAGAATCCTACCTACGAGCAGTACTTC. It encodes CASSQEQNPTYEQYF.

This CDR3 is CASSLSREQYF. The DNA of the CDR3 is TGTGCCAGCAGTTTGTCCCGCGAGCAGTACTTC. This rearrangement joins TRBV28 to TRBJ2-7, with D hard to call. V was pared by 3 bases and J by 6 bases, with 6 bases between. Germline V gene sequence: CDR1 MDHEN, CDR2 SYDVKM. The CDR3 contains 11 residues.

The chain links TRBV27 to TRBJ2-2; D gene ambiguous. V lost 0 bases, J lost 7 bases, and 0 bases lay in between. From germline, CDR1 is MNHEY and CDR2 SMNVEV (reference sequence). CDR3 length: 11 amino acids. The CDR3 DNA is TGTGCCAGCAGTTTATCCGGGGAGCTGTTTTTT. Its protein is CASSLSGELFF.

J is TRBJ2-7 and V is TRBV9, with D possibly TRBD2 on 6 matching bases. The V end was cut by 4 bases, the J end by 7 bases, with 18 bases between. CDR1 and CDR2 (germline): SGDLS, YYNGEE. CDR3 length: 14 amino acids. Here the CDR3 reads CASSTNLGGAEQYF. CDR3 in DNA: TGTGCCAGCAGCACTAATCTGGGGGGAGCTGAGCAGTACTTC. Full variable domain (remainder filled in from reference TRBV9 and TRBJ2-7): DSGVTQTPKHLITATGQRVTLRCSPRSGDLSVYWYQQSLDQGLQFLIQYYNGEERAKGNILERFSAQQFPDLHSELNLSSLELGDSALYFCASSTNLGGAEQYFGPGTRLTVT.

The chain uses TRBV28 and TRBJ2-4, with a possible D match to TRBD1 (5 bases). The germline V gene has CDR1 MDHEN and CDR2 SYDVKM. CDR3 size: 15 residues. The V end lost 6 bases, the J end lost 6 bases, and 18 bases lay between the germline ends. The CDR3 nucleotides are TGTGCCAGCAGCCTAAGACAGTTAAACATAAACATTCAGTACTTC. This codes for CASSLRQLNINIQYF.

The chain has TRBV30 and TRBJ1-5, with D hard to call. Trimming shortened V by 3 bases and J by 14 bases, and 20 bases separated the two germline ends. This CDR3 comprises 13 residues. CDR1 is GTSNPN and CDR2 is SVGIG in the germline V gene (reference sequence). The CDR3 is CAWSAEFGSDKHF. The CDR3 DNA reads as TGTGCCTGGAGCGCCGAGTTCGGGTCAGATAAGCATTTT. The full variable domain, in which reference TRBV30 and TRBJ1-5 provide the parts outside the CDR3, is SQTIHQWPATLVQPVGSPLSLECTVEGTSNPNLYWYRQAAGRGLQLLFYSVGIGQISSEVPQNLSASRPQDRQFILSSKKLLLSDSGFYLCAWSAEFGSDKHFGDGTRLSIL.

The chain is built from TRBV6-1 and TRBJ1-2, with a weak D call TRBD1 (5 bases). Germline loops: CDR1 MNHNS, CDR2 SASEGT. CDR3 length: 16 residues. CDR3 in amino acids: CASSPLGQDKGYGYTF. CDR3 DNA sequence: TGTGCATCCTCGCCCCTGGGTCAGGACAAGGGCTATGGCTACACCTTC.

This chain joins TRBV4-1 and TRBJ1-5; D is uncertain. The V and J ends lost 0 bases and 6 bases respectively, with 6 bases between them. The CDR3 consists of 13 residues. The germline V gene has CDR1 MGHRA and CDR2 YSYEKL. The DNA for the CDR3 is TGCGCCAGCAGCCAAGATCCGAGTCAGCCCCAGCATTTT. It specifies CASSQDPSQPQHF.

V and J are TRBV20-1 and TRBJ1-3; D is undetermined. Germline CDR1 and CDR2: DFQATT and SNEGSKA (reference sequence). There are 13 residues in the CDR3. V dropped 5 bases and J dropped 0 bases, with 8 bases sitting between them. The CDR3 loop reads CSAGRNSGNTIYF. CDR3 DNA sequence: TGCAGTGCTGGGCGGAACTCTGGAAACACCATATATTTT.